This is a list of T cell receptor beta chains from one sample in a study of blood T cell repertoires in COVID-19. Sequenced by immunoSEQ multiplex PCR; TCRdb stores in-frame clones only, minus some. The top ten hold roughly 5.4% of the sample, which has tens of thousands of clones, around 88% seen once. What was sequenced was peripheral blood. These receptors all stem from a man in his 60s with acute or convalescent COVID-19. The conserved cysteine and the conserved F or W are not part of the CDR3 here.

V gene: TRBV9
J gene: TRBJ1-1
CDR3 protein: ASSSGQGGGEAF

V gene: TRBV5-1
J gene: TRBJ2-4
CDR3 protein: ASTGYPGEYIQY

V gene: TRBV29-1
J gene: TRBJ1-2
CDR3 protein: IPFGGTNYGYT

V gene: TRBV7-2
J gene: TRBJ2-2
CDR3 protein: ASSSDRGVGGELF

V gene: TRBV10-3
J gene: TRBJ2-2
CDR3 protein: AITAAEKNTGELF

V gene: TRBV3-1/TRBV3-2
J gene: TRBJ1-6
CDR3 protein: ASSQEGGALH

V gene: TRBV30
J gene: TRBJ1-1
CDR3 protein: AWRKGASTEAF

V gene: TRBV27
J gene: TRBJ1-1
CDR3 protein: ASKTGVEYPF

V gene: TRBV18
J gene: TRBJ1-2
CDR3 protein: ASSFQLGYT

V gene: TRBV10-3
J gene: TRBJ1-2
CDR3 protein: ATTDRENYGYT

V gene: TRBV4-3
J gene: TRBJ2-2
CDR3 protein: ASSQSGTGSGELF

V gene: TRBV7-6
J gene: TRBJ2-7
CDR3 protein: ASSLASDRGSYEQY

V gene: TRBV25-1
J gene: TRBJ2-7
CDR3 protein: ASSLDSGGFYEQY

V gene: TRBV7-8
J gene: TRBJ1-5
CDR3 protein: ASSAGQRGQPQH

V gene: TRBV11-2
J gene: TRBJ1-1
CDR3 protein: ASSLQGGTTEAF

V gene: TRBV11-1
J gene: TRBJ2-6
CDR3 protein: ASSPGHSGANVLT

V gene: TRBV12-3/TRBV12-4
J gene: TRBJ1-6
CDR3 protein: ASSLGAPSPLH

V gene: TRBV12-3/TRBV12-4
J gene: TRBJ2-1
CDR3 protein: ASSFEGNEQF

V gene: TRBV4-1
J gene: TRBJ1-5
CDR3 protein: ASSQGSGNSYQPQH

V gene: TRBV7-9
J gene: TRBJ1-1
CDR3 protein: ASSLVGQTMNTEAF

V gene: TRBV14
J gene: TRBJ2-7
CDR3 protein: ASNQRLLGSSYEQY

V gene: TRBV7-8
J gene: TRBJ2-2
CDR3 protein: ASSLGSVANTGELF

V gene: TRBV19
J gene: TRBJ1-6
CDR3 protein: ASSINYSPLH

V gene: TRBV6-6
J gene: TRBJ2-1
CDR3 protein: ASTDRNNEQF

V gene: TRBV9
J gene: TRBJ1-1
CDR3 protein: ASSGPAGLNTEAF

V gene: TRBV11-3
J gene: TRBJ2-7
CDR3 protein: ASSSGQGAKQY

V gene: TRBV27
J gene: TRBJ1-2
CDR3 protein: ASSLRGGAGYT

V gene: TRBV19
J gene: TRBJ1-2
CDR3 protein: ATSLRDTHYGYT

V gene: TRBV4-1
J gene: TRBJ2-5
CDR3 protein: ASSPTSLNGETQY

V gene: TRBV5-6
J gene: TRBJ2-7
CDR3 protein: ASSFGGSEQY

V gene: TRBV9
J gene: TRBJ2-2
CDR3 protein: ASSALRGSGELF

V gene: TRBV4-2
J gene: TRBJ2-1
CDR3 protein: ASSQNSGTPYNEQF

V gene: TRBV6-5
J gene: TRBJ1-1
CDR3 protein: ASRTSTGVAF

V gene: TRBV19
J gene: TRBJ1-2
CDR3 protein: ASSITTLTNYGYT

V gene: TRBV7-8
J gene: TRBJ1-4
CDR3 protein: ASSLAGGSGEKLF

V gene: TRBV27
J gene: TRBJ1-2
CDR3 protein: ASSLTGDLYGYT

V gene: TRBV9
J gene: TRBJ2-3
CDR3 protein: ASSVESRRGDTQY

V gene: TRBV7-7
J gene: TRBJ1-2
CDR3 protein: ASSLPFSGFYYGYT

V gene: TRBV3-1/TRBV3-2
J gene: TRBJ2-7
CDR3 protein: ASSPSTGPGDEQY

V gene: TRBV27
J gene: TRBJ1-2
CDR3 protein: ASSLSAGKIWDGYT

V gene: TRBV19
J gene: TRBJ1-5
CDR3 protein: ASSLQGDNQPQH

V gene: TRBV3-1/TRBV3-2
J gene: TRBJ2-7
CDR3 protein: ASSHLRQGAKSYEQY

V gene: TRBV5-4
J gene: TRBJ2-1
CDR3 protein: ASSPEGTGLNEQF

V gene: TRBV18
J gene: TRBJ1-1
CDR3 protein: ASSPPPQGGPEAF

V gene: TRBV9
J gene: TRBJ2-1
CDR3 protein: ASSVNSYNEQF

V gene: TRBV6-6
J gene: TRBJ2-7
CDR3 protein: ASSSEHLSSYEQY

V gene: TRBV7-9
J gene: TRBJ1-5
CDR3 protein: ASSLGMSSGYQPQH

V gene: TRBV5-4
J gene: TRBJ2-1
CDR3 protein: ASSPVLANSIYNEQF

V gene: TRBV18
J gene: TRBJ1-1
CDR3 protein: ASSQGDTEAF

V gene: TRBV19
J gene: TRBJ2-1
CDR3 protein: ASSPGRLAWNEQF

V gene: TRBV9
J gene: TRBJ2-1
CDR3 protein: ASSPDNPLEYGEQF

V gene: TRBV5-4
J gene: TRBJ1-2
CDR3 protein: ASSIGQPGYGYT

V gene: TRBV15
J gene: TRBJ1-4
CDR3 protein: ATSNRDRGGTNEKLF

V gene: TRBV6-1
J gene: TRBJ1-2
CDR3 protein: ASSEYRDSRGYT

V gene: TRBV9
J gene: TRBJ1-2
CDR3 protein: ASRTDPNYGYT